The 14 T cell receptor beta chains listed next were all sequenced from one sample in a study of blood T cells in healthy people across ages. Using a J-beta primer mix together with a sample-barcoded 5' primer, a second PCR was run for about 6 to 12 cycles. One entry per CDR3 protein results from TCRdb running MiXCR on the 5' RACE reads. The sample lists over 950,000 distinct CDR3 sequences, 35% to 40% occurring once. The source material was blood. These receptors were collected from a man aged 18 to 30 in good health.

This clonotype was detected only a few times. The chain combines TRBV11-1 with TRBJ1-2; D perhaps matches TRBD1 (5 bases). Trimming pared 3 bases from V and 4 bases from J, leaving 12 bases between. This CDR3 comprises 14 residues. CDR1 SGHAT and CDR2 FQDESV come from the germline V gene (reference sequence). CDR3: CASSLYQGFYGYTF. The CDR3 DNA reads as TGTGCCAGCAGCTTGTACCAGGGCTTCTATGGCTACACCTTC. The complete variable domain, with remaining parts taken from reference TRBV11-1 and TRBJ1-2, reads EAEVAQSPRYKITEKSQAVAFWCDPISGHATLYWYRQILGQGPELLVQFQDESVVDDSQLPKDRFSAERLKGVDSTLKIQPAELGDSAMYLCASSLYQGFYGYTFGSGTRLTVV.

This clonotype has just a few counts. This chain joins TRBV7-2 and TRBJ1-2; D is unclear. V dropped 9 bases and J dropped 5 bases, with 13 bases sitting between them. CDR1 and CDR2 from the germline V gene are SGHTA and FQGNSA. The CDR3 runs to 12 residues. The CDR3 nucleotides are TGTGCCAGTAACGCTGGAGGGTATGGCTACACCTTC. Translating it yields CASNAGGYGYTF.

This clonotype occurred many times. For the CDR3, the DNA is TGTGCCAGCAGTTACTCGTCCGGCAGGGATCTTTACAATGAGCAGTTCTTC. Its protein product is CASSYSSGRDLYNEQFF. The chain is built from TRBV6-5 and TRBJ2-1; D possibly corresponds to TRBD1 (5 bases). V was shortened by 0 bases and J by 4 bases, with 16 bases between the two germline ends. Per germline, CDR1 MNHEY and CDR2 SVGAGI. The CDR3 has 17 amino acids.

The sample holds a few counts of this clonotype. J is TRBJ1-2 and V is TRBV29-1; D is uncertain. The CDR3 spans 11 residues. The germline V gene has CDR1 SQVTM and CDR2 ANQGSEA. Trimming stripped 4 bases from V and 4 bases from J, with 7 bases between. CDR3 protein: CSVADGYGYTF. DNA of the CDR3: TGCAGCGTTGCGGATGGCTATGGCTACACCTTC.

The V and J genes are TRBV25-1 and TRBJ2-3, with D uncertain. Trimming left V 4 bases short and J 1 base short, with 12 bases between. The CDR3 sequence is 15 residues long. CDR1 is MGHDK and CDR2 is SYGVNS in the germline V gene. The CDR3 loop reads CASSGSGPGTDTQYF. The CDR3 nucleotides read TGTGCCAGCAGTGGCTCGGGCCCCGGCACAGATACGCAGTATTTT.

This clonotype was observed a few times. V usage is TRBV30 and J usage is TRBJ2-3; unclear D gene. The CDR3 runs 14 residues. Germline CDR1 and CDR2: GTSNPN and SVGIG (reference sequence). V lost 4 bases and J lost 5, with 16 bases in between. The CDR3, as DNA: TGTGCCTGGAACTTTGCGGACGTCCGAGATACGCAGTATTTT. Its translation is CAWNFADVRDTQYF.

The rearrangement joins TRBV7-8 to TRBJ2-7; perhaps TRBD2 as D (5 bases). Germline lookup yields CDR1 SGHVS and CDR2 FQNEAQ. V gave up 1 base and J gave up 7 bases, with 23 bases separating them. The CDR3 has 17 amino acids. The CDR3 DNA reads TGTGCCAGCAGCTTAGAACTGGGGAGCAGCTCCTACAATGAGCAGTACTTC. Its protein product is CASSLELGSSSYNEQYF. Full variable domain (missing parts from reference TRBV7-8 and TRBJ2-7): GAGVSQSPRYKVAKRGQDVALRCDPISGHVSLFWYQQALGQGPEFLTYFQNEAQLDKSGLPSDRFFAERPEGSVSTLKIQRTQQEDSAVYLCASSLELGSSSYNEQYFGPGTRLTVT.

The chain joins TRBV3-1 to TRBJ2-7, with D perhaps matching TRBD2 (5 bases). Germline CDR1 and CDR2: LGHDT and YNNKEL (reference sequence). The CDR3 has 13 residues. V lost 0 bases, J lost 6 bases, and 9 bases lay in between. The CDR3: CASSQDGGSEQYF. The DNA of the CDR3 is TGTGCCAGCAGCCAAGATGGAGGTAGCGAGCAGTACTTC.

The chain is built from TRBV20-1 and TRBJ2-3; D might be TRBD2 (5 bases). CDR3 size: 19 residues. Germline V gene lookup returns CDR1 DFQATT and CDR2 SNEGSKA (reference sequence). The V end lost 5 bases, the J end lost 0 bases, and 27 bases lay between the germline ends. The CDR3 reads CSAYPDSLRVGPSTDTQYF. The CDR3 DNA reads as TGCAGTGCTTACCCGGACTCCCTCCGCGTTGGTCCTAGCACAGATACGCAGTATTTT.

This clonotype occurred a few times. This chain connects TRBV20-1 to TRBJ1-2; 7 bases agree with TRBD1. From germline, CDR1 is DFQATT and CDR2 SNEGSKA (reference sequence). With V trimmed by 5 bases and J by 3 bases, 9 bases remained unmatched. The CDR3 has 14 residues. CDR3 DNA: TGCAGTGCTGTTCTGGCCGGGACAGACTATGGCTACACCTTC. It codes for CSAVLAGTDYGYTF.

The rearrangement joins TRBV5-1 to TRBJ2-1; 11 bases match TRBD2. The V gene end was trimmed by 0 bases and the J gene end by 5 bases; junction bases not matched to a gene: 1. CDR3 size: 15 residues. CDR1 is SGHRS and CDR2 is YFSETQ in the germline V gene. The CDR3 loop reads CASSLGSGGDNEQFF. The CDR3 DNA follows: TGCGCCAGCAGCTTGGGTAGCGGGGGGGACAATGAGCAGTTCTTC.

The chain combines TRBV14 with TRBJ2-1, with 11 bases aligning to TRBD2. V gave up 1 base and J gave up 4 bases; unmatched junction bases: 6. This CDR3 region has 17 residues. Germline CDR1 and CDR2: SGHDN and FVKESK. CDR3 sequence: CASSQGTSGGPYNEQFF. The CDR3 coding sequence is TGTGCCAGCAGCCAAGGAACTAGCGGGGGCCCATACAATGAGCAGTTCTTC.

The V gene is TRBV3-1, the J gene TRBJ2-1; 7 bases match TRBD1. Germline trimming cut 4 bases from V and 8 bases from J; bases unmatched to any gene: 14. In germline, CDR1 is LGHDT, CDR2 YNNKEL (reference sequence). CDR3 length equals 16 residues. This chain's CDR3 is CASSPPTGNFDDEQFF. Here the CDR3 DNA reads TGTGCCAGCAGCCCCCCGACAGGGAATTTCGACGATGAGCAGTTCTTC.

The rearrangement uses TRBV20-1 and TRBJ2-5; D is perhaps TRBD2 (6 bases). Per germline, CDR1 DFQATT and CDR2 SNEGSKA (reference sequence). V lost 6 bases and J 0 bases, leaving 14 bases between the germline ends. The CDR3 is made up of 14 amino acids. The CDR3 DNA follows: TGCAGTGCCCTGGGAGGAGGATACCAAGAGACCCAGTACTTC. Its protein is CSALGGGYQETQYF.